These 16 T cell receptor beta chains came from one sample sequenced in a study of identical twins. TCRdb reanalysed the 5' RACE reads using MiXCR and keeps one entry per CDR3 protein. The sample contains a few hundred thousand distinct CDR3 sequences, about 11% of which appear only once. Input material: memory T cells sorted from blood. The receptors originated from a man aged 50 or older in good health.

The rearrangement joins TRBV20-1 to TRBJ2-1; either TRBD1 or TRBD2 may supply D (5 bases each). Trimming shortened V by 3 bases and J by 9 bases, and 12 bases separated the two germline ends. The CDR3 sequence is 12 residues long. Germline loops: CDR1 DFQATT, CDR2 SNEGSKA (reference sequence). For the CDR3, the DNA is TGCAGTGCTAGTGGGGGACCAGGTGAGCAGTTCTTC. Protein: CSASGGPGEQFF.

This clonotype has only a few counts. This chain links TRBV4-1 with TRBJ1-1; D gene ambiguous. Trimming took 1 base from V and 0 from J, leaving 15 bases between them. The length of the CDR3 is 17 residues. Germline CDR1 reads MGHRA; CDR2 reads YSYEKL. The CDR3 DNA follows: TGCGCCAGCAGCCAAGCGACCCCAGGACGGCTGAACACTGAAGCTTTCTTT. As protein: CASSQATPGRLNTEAFF.

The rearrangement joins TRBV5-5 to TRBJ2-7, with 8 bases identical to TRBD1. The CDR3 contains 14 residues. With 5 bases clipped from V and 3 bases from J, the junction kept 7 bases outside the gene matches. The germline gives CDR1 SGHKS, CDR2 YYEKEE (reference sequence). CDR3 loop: CASSSTGTGYEQYF. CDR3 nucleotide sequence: TGTGCCAGCAGTTCTACCGGGACAGGCTACGAGCAGTACTTC.

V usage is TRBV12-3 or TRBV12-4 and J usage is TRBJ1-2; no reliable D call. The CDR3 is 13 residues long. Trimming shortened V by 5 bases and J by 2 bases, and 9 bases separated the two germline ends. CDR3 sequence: CASSLSRNYGYTF. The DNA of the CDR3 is TGTGCCAGCAGTCTCTCTCGGAACTATGGCTACACCTTC.

CDR3 sequence (DNA): TGTGCCAGCAGCTTAAGATCAGGGCCTGCCGGGGTTGGTGGCTACACCTTC. Amino acids: CASSLRSGPAGVGGYTF. The chain employs TRBV11-2 and TRBJ1-2; D perhaps matches TRBD1 (5 bases). V was clipped by 2 bases and J by 7 bases, with 23 bases between them. CDR1 is SGHAT and CDR2 is FQNNGV in the germline V gene. CDR3 length: 17 residues. Full variable domain (remainder filled in from reference TRBV11-2 and TRBJ1-2): EAGVAQSPRYKIIEKRQSVAFWCNPISGHATLYWYQQILGQGPKLLIQFQNNGVVDDSQLPKDRFSAERLKGVDSTLKIQPAKLEDSAVYLCASSLRSGPAGVGGYTFGSGTRLTVV.

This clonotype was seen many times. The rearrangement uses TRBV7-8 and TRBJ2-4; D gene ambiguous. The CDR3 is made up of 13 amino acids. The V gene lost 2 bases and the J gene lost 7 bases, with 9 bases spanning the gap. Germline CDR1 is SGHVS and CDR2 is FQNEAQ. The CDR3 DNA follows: TGTGCCAGCAGCTTAAAGTCATGGAACATTCAGTACTTC. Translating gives CASSLKSWNIQYF.

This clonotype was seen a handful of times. DNA of the CDR3: TGCGCCAGCAGCCAGGCCACAGGGGGCCGAGCTTTCTTT. It specifies CASSQATGGRAFF. This chain joins TRBV4-1 and TRBJ1-1; TRBD1 matches at 9 bases. This CDR3 is 13 amino acids long. Germline CDR1 reads MGHRA; CDR2 reads YSYEKL. J was trimmed by 10 bases and V by 3 bases; bases with no gene match: 6.

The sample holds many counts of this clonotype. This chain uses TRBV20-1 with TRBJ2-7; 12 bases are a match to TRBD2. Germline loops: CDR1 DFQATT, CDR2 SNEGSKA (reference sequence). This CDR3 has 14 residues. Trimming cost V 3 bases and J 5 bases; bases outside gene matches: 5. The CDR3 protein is CSARASGRADEQYF. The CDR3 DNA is TGCAGTGCTAGGGCTAGCGGGAGGGCCGACGAGCAGTACTTC.

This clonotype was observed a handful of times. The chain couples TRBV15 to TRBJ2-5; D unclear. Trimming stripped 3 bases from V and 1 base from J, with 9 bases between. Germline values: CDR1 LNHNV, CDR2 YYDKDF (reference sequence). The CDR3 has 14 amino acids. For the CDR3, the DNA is TGTGCCACCAGCAGGGTCCTCGGCCAAGAGACCCAGTACTTC. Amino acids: CATSRVLGQETQYF.

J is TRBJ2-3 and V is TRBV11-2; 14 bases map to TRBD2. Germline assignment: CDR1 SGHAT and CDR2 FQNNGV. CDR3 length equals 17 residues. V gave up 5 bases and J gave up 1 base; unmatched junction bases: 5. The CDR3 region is CASSPGTSGSGTDTQYF. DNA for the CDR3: TGTGCCAGCAGCCCGGGGACTAGCGGGAGTGGCACAGATACGCAGTATTTT.

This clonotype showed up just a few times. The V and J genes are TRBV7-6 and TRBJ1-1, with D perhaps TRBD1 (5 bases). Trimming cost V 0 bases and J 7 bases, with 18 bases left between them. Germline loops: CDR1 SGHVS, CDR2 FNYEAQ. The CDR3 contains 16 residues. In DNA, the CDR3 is TGTGCCAGCAGCTTAGCAGGACTAGGGAGGGGATATGAAGCTTTCTTT. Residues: CASSLAGLGRGYEAFF. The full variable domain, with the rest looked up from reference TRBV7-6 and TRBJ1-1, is GAGVSQSPRYKVTKRGQDVALRCDPISGHVSLYWYRQALGQGPEFLTYFNYEAQQDKSGLPNDRFSAERPEGSISTLTIQRTEQRDSAMYRCASSLAGLGRGYEAFFGQGTRLTVV.

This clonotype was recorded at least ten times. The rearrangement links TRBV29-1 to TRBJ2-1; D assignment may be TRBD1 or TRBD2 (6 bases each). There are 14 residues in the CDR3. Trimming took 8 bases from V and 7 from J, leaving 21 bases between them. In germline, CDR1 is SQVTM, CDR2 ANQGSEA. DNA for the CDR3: TGCAGCCACGGGACGGGGGCGGGAATGAATGAGCAGTTCTTC. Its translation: CSHGTGAGMNEQFF.

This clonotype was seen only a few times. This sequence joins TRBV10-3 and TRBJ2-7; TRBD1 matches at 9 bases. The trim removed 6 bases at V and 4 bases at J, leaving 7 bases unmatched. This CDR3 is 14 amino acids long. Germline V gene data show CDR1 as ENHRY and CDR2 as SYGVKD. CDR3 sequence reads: CAISRPGTGYEQYF. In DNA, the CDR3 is TGTGCCATCAGCCGTCCCGGGACAGGGTACGAGCAGTACTTC.

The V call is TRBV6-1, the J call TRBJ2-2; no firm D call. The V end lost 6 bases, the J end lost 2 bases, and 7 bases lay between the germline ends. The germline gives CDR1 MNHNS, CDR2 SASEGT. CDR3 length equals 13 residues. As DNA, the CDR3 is TGTGCCAGCAGGGTTTCAAACACCGGGGAGCTGTTTTTT. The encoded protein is CASRVSNTGELFF.

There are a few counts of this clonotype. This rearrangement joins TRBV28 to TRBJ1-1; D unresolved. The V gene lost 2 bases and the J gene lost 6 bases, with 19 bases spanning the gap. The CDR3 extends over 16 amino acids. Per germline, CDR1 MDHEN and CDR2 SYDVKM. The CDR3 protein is CASSLAGRGLMSEAFF. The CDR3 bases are TGTGCCAGCAGTTTAGCGGGGAGAGGGCTGATGTCTGAAGCTTTCTTT.

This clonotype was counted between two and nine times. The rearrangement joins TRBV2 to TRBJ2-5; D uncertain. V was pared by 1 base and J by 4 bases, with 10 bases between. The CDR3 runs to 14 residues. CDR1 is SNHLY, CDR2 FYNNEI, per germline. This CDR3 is CASSEGQWAETQYF. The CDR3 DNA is TGTGCCAGCAGTGAAGGGCAGTGGGCAGAGACCCAGTACTTC.